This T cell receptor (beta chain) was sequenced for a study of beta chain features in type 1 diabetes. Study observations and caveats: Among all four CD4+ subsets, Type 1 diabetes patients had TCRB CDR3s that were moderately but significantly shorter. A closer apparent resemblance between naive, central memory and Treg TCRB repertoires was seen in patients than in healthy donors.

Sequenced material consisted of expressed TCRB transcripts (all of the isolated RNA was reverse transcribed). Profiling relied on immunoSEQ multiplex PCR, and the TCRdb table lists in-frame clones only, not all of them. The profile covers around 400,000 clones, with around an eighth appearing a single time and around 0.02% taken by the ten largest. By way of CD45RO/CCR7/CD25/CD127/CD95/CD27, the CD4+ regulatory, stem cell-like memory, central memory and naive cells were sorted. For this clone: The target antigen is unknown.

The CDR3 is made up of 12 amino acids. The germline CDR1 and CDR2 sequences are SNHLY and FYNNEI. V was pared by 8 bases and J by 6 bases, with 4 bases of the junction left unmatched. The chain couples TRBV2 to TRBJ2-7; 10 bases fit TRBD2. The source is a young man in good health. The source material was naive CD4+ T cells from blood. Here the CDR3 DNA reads TGTGCCAGCGGGCTAGCGGGAGTCGAGCAGTACTTC. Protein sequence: CASGLAGVEQYF. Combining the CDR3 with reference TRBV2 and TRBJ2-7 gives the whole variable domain EPEVTQTPSHQVTQMGQEVILRCVPISNHLYFYWYRQILGQKVEFLVSFYNNEISEKSEIFDDQFSVERPDGSNFTLKIRSTKLEDSAMYFCASGLAGVEQYFGPGTRLTVT.